This passage covers 28 T cell receptor beta chains from one sample sequenced in a study of blood T cell repertoires in COVID-19. Data came from immunoSEQ multiplex PCR; TCRdb stores just in-frame clones and leaves some out. The sample holds 250,000 to 300,000 clones, 88% seen once. The sequenced sample consisted of PBMCs or T cells enriched from blood (not recorded which). The receptors originated from a woman aged 55-69 years in a cohort exposed to, infected with or recovered from COVID-19 (not recorded which).

This chain uses TRBV28 with TRBJ1-4; tentative D call: TRBD1 (6 bases). CDR1 is MDHEN and CDR2 is SYDVKM in the germline V gene. V shed 7 bases and J shed 8 bases, with 14 bases lying between them. The CDR3 has 13 amino acids. Here the CDR3 reads CASILRGAEKLFF. Written as DNA, the CDR3 is TGTGCCAGCATCCTCAGGGGTGCGGAAAAACTGTTTTTT.

The chain combines TRBV2 with TRBJ2-3; possibly TRBD1 for D (6 bases). Germline CDR1 is SNHLY and CDR2 is FYNNEI. The CDR3 spans 13 residues. V was shortened by 9 bases and J by 2 bases, with 12 bases between the two germline ends. CDR3 in DNA: TGTGCCAGTTGCGGACAGCTCACAGATACGCAGTATTTT. Translating gives CASCGQLTDTQYF.

With respect to this clone: The junction differs from germline at one of its ends, possibly a read error. The chain employs TRBV24-1 and TRBJ1-2; D possibly corresponds to TRBD1 (6 bases). The length of the CDR3 is 14 residues. Per germline, CDR1 KGHDR and CDR2 SFDVKD. CDR3 protein: CATSDSTPGHGYTF. CDR3 DNA: TGTGCCACCAGTGACTCGACCCCGGGACATGGATACACCTTC.

A single count supports this clone. The rearrangement uses TRBV7-9 and TRBJ2-5; the match to TRBD2 covers 8 bases. The germline V gene encodes CDR1 SEHNR and CDR2 FQNEAQ (reference sequence). After removal of 0 bases from V and 5 bases from J, the junction contained 11 bases not matched to a gene. CDR3 size: 17 residues. The CDR3 protein is CASSLAAGRGRWETQYF. The CDR3 DNA is TGTGCCAGCAGCTTAGCAGCCGGGAGGGGGAGATGGGAGACCCAGTACTTC.

The rearrangement joins TRBV2 to TRBJ2-7, with TRBD1 matching 8 bases. V lost 4 bases and J lost 1; bases outside the gene matches: 6. This CDR3 region has 15 residues. Germline-derived CDR1 and CDR2 are SNHLY and FYNNEI. In DNA, the CDR3 is TGTGCCAGCAGTGTAGGCAGGGGGCTTTCCTACGAGCAGTACTTC. It is translated as CASSVGRGLSYEQYF.

This chain joins TRBV7-2 and TRBJ2-5, with D maybe TRBD2 (6 bases). Trimming shortened V by 6 bases and J by 5 bases, and 13 bases separated the two germline ends. The length of the CDR3 is 13 residues. Germline V gene sequence: CDR1 SGHTA, CDR2 FQGNSA. The CDR3 here is CASRRLVRETQYF. The CDR3 nucleotides are TGTGCCAGCAGACGACTAGTTAGGGAGACCCAGTACTTC.

In DNA form, the CDR3 reads TGTGCCAGCAGTCTAGGGGCTAGCACCGGGGAGCTGTTTTTT. Its translation is CASSLGASTGELFF. The chain employs TRBV2 and TRBJ2-2, with a weak D call TRBD1 (5 bases). CDR1 and CDR2 (germline): SNHLY, FYNNEI. The germline V and J ends were trimmed by 5 bases and 4 bases, with 11 bases remaining between them. The CDR3 has 14 amino acids.

The chain joins TRBV7-8 to TRBJ2-7, with 10 bases lining up with TRBD2. Trimming cost V 1 base and J 7 bases; bases outside gene matches: 4. Germline V gene lookup returns CDR1 SGHVS and CDR2 FQNEAQ. The length of the CDR3 is 14 residues. Here the CDR3 DNA reads TGTGCCAGCAGCTTAGAAGCGGGAGGGTGGGAGCAGTACTTC. Translation gives CASSLEAGGWEQYF. Full variable domain (rest looked up from reference TRBV7-8 and TRBJ2-7): GAGVSQSPRYKVAKRGQDVALRCDPISGHVSLFWYQQALGQGPEFLTYFQNEAQLDKSGLPSDRFFAERPEGSVSTLKIQRTQQEDSAVYLCASSLEAGGWEQYFGPGTRLTVT.

The chain joins TRBV11-2 to TRBJ1-1; 7 bases align to TRBD1. The ends lost 5 bases at V and 8 bases at J; junction bases unmatched: 11. The CDR3 length is 14 residues. CDR1 is SGHAT and CDR2 is FQNNGV in the germline V gene. CDR3 bases: TGTGCCAGCAGCATTCAAATCCGGGACAGCGAAGCTTTCTTT. Protein product: CASSIQIRDSEAFF. The entire variable domain, with the rest obtained from reference TRBV11-2 and TRBJ1-1, is as follows: EAGVAQSPRYKIIEKRQSVAFWCNPISGHATLYWYQQILGQGPKLLIQFQNNGVVDDSQLPKDRFSAERLKGVDSTLKIQPAKLEDSAVYLCASSIQIRDSEAFFGQGTRLTVV.

This rearrangement joins TRBV20-1 to TRBJ2-3; TRBD1 is a possible D gene (5 bases). The CDR3 runs 15 residues. CDR1 DFQATT and CDR2 SNEGSKA come from the germline V gene (reference sequence). Trimming took 3 bases from V and 3 from J, leaving 16 bases between them. The CDR3 is CSASRQGRETDTQYF. The CDR3 bases are TGCAGTGCTAGTCGTCAGGGCAGGGAAACAGATACGCAGTATTTT.

This clone occurred a few times. This chain connects TRBV7-9 to TRBJ2-2; D is undetermined. Germline assignment: CDR1 SEHNR and CDR2 FQNEAQ (reference sequence). The CDR3 extends over 13 amino acids. V shed 6 bases and J shed 1 base, with 6 bases lying between them. The DNA for the CDR3 is TGTGCCAGCAGGCGAAGGAACACCGGGGAGCTGTTTTTT. Translating gives CASRRRNTGELFF.

This clone showed up just a few times. The J gene is TRBJ2-3, the V gene TRBV7-2, with 10 bases fitting TRBD1. V shed 1 base and J 4 bases; nucleotides not matched to a gene: 11. The CDR3 length is 18 residues. Germline loops: CDR1 SGHTA, CDR2 FQGNSA. CDR3 in amino acids: CASSLGAGTGVRSDTQYF. The CDR3 nucleotides are TGTGCCAGCAGCTTAGGGGCCGGGACAGGGGTGAGGTCAGATACGCAGTATTTT. Full variable domain (missing parts from reference TRBV7-2 and TRBJ2-3): GAGVSQSPSNKVTEKGKDVELRCDPISGHTALYWYRQSLGQGLEFLIYFQGNSAPDKSGLPSDRFSAERTGGSVSTLTIQRTQQEDSAVYLCASSLGAGTGVRSDTQYFGPGTRLTVL.

V usage is TRBV5-1 and J usage is TRBJ1-1, with 7 nucleotides matching TRBD1. The J segment lost 4 bases and the V segment lost 0 bases, leaving 6 bases of the junction unmatched. The CDR3 has 15 amino acids. Germline assignment: CDR1 SGHRS and CDR2 YFSETQ. The CDR3 reads CASSLDIGGTTEAFF. The CDR3 DNA follows: TGCGCCAGCAGCTTGGATATAGGGGGCACCACTGAAGCTTTCTTT.

This chain uses TRBV9 with TRBJ2-7; 8 nucleotides match TRBD2. The CDR3 totals 11 residues. V lost 4 bases, J lost 7 bases, and 1 base stayed unmatched. Germline CDR1 reads SGDLS; CDR2 reads YYNGEE. The chain's CDR3 is CASSPGGEQYF. The CDR3 region has the DNA TGTGCCAGCAGCCCGGGGGGGGAGCAGTACTTC.

This chain joins TRBV11-2 and TRBJ1-3; 9 bases match TRBD1. J was trimmed by 2 bases and V by 5 bases; bases with no gene match: 7. Germline lookup yields CDR1 SGHAT and CDR2 FQNNGV. CDR3 length equals 16 residues. CDR3 region: CASSVLQGATGNTIYF. CDR3 DNA: TGTGCCAGCAGCGTATTACAGGGGGCAACTGGAAACACCATATATTTT.

This chain connects TRBV14 to TRBJ2-2; D gene unclear. Germline CDR1 reads SGHDN; CDR2 reads FVKESK. The CDR3 is 15 residues long. The V end was cut by 1 base, the J end by 3 bases, with 9 bases between. CDR3 region: CASSQGHAYTGELFF. CDR3 coding DNA: TGTGCCAGCAGCCAAGGACACGCTTACACCGGGGAGCTGTTTTTT.

V is TRBV7-8 and J is TRBJ1-3; no clear D. V was shortened by 2 bases and J by 0 bases, with 8 bases between the two germline ends. The V gene's germline CDR1 is SGHVS and CDR2 FQNEAQ. This CDR3 region has 15 residues. The CDR3 spells CASSLSQASGNTIYF. As DNA, the CDR3 is TGTGCCAGCAGCTTAAGCCAGGCCTCTGGAAACACCATATATTTT.

This clone was counted only a few times. The genes are TRBV7-3 and TRBJ1-1; unclear D gene. The V end lost 5 bases, the J end lost 4 bases, and 11 bases lay between the germline ends. The CDR3 consists of 13 residues. CDR1 is SGHTA, CDR2 FQGTGA, per germline. CDR3 region: CASSPLSGTEAFF. The CDR3 DNA reads TGTGCCAGCAGCCCGCTGAGTGGCACTGAAGCTTTCTTT.

This clone has only one observation. The chain is built from TRBV6-5 and TRBJ1-2; D is ambiguous. With 4 bases removed from V and 6 bases from J, the gap between germline ends came to 18 bases. The V gene's germline CDR1 is MNHEY and CDR2 SVGAGI. The CDR3 extends over 15 amino acids. The CDR3 loop reads CASSSRGWQYDGYTF. As DNA, the CDR3 is TGTGCCAGCAGTTCCCGCGGATGGCAGTACGATGGCTACACCTTC.

This chain links TRBV19 with TRBJ1-5, with 11 nucleotides matching TRBD1. Trimming cost V 3 bases and J 7 bases; bases outside gene matches: 2. Germline V CDR1 and CDR2: LNHDA, SQIVND (reference sequence). This CDR3 region has 14 residues. CDR3 loop: CASSMDRGRQPQHF. The CDR3, as DNA: TGTGCCAGTAGTATGGACAGGGGGCGGCAGCCCCAGCATTTT.

This chain uses TRBV3-1 (or the pseudogene TRBV3-2) with TRBJ2-5; TRBD1 matches 7 bases. This CDR3 has 15 residues. The trim removed 5 bases at V and 1 base at J, leaving 7 bases unmatched. Germline CDR1 and CDR2: LGHDT and YNNKEL (reference sequence). CDR3 amino acids: CASSILGTVQETQYF. In nucleotides, the CDR3 is TGTGCCAGCAGCATCCTCGGGACAGTCCAAGAGACCCAGTACTTC.

The table lists this clone with a few counts. CDR3 sequence reads: CASSPRQGALYEQYF. DNA of the CDR3: TGTGCCAGCAGCCCAAGACAGGGGGCACTCTACGAGCAGTACTTC. J is TRBJ2-7 and V is TRBV3-1 (or the pseudogene TRBV3-2), with 10 bases aligning to TRBD1. From germline, CDR1 is LGHDT and CDR2 YNNKEL (reference sequence). There are 15 residues in the CDR3. Trimming at V came to 4 bases and at J to 3 bases, leaving 6 bases not matched to a gene.

This clone was counted between two and nine times. The rearrangement uses TRBV9 and TRBJ1-4, with a possible D match to TRBD1 (5 bases). The CDR3 is 15 residues long. From germline, CDR1 is SGDLS and CDR2 YYNGEE. V was clipped by 0 bases and J by 7 bases, with 13 bases between them. CDR3 in amino acids: CASSVGRGQGEKLFF. In DNA, the CDR3 is TGTGCCAGCAGCGTAGGGAGGGGTCAGGGTGAAAAACTGTTTTTT.

About this clone: The junction departs from germline at one end; a sequencing error may be responsible. The chain links TRBV2 to TRBJ1-5, with 10 bases aligning to TRBD1. The CDR3 is 14 residues long. Germline V lookup: CDR1 SNHLY, CDR2 FYNNEI. CDR3 in DNA: TGTGCCAGCAGGGAAGGACAGGGGGGAGTGACCCAGCATTTT. It yields the protein CASREGQGGVTQHF.

CDR3 residues: CASSLSDRGLKTQYF. Written as DNA, the CDR3 is TGTGCCAGCAGCTTATCCGACAGGGGGCTAAAGACCCAGTACTTC. The rearrangement links TRBV7-2 to TRBJ2-5; 10 positions agree with TRBD1. V lost 2 bases and J lost 6; bases outside the gene matches: 6. The CDR3 totals 15 residues. Germline loops: CDR1 SGHTA, CDR2 FQGNSA.

The CDR3, as DNA: TGTGCCTCCCACAGGGGGCCGAGAGAGACCCAGTACTTC. Its protein product is CASHRGPRETQYF. The chain links TRBV6-5 to TRBJ2-5, with 9 bases that match TRBD1. Germline trimming cut 11 bases from V and 4 bases from J; bases unmatched to any gene: 8. The CDR3 totals 13 residues. Germline V gene sequence: CDR1 MNHEY, CDR2 SVGAGI.

The chain has TRBV9 and TRBJ2-5; 14 positions agree with TRBD2. The V gene's germline CDR1 is SGDLS and CDR2 YYNGEE. Trimming cost V 3 bases and J 2 bases; bases outside gene matches: 6. The CDR3 runs 17 residues. CDR3 residues: CASSARLAGGLQETQYF. In nucleotides, the CDR3 is TGTGCCAGCAGCGCCCGACTAGCGGGAGGGCTACAAGAGACCCAGTACTTC.

For this clone: Other DNA sequences within the sample encode an identical CDR3. The rearrangement joins TRBV3-1 (or the pseudogene TRBV3-2) to TRBJ1-6; D might be TRBD1 (5 bases). This CDR3 is built from 14 residues. Trimming left V 0 bases short and J 7 bases short, with 7 bases between. CDR1 and CDR2 (germline): LGHDT, YNNKEL (reference sequence). CDR3 coding DNA: TGTGCCAGCAGCCAAGATCGGGGGAATTCACCCCTCCACTTT. It codes for CASSQDRGNSPLHF.